Each of the 17 T cell receptor beta chains below was sequenced from the same sample in a study of T cells in Graves' hyperthyroidism and ophthalmopathy. The source material, RNA transcripts, was used to amplify TCR beta CDR3 regions. HTBI primers drove first-round RT-PCR of the TCR CDR3. A single record per CDR3 protein comes from TCRdb applying MiXCR to the multiplex PCR reads. This sample has about 640,000 distinct CDR3 sequences, with around 21% found just once. The specimen was blood. These receptors were taken from a man aged 25 to 40 with Graves' ophthalmopathy.

The genes are TRBV6-6 and TRBJ1-2; D remains unclear. Trimming cost V 2 bases and J 2 bases, with 9 bases left between them. There are 14 residues in the CDR3. Germline CDR1 reads MNHNY; CDR2 reads SVGAGI (reference sequence). In DNA form, the CDR3 reads TGTGCCAGCAGTTACAAGGGCGCCAACTATGGCTACACCTTC. This sequence encodes CASSYKGANYGYTF.

This clonotype was seen ten or more times. The chain employs TRBV12-3 or TRBV12-4 and TRBJ1-1, with TRBD1 as a possible D gene (6 bases). The CDR3 totals 14 residues. Between the trimmed V and J ends, which lost 0 bases and 4 bases, there was a span of 9 bases. The CDR3 region has the DNA TGTGCCAGCAGTTTAGCGGGGGCCGGCACTGAAGCTTTCTTT. Translation: CASSLAGAGTEAFF.

This clonotype was seen ten or more times. The V gene is TRBV7-2, the J gene TRBJ2-7; D perhaps matches TRBD1 (5 bases). With 2 bases removed from V and 3 bases from J, the gap between germline ends came to 5 bases. This CDR3 region has 12 residues. Germline V CDR1 and CDR2: SGHTA, FQGNSA. CDR3 residues: CASSLTGYEQYF. The CDR3, as DNA: TGTGCCAGCAGCTTAACAGGCTACGAGCAGTACTTC.

Written as DNA, the CDR3 is TGCAGTGCTAGAGCCGGGACAGGAGACTACAATGAGCAGTTCTTC. Protein sequence: CSARAGTGDYNEQFF. The gene calls are TRBV20-1 and TRBJ2-1; 8 bases align to TRBD1. The V gene's germline CDR1 is DFQATT and CDR2 SNEGSKA (reference sequence). This CDR3 has 15 residues. After removal of 1 base from V and 3 bases from J, the junction contained 5 bases not matched to a gene.

There are many counts of this clonotype. The chain joins TRBV27 to TRBJ1-2, with 8 bases fitting TRBD1. Unmatched junction bases numbered 12, after V lost 3 bases and J lost 3 bases. This CDR3 has 17 residues. CDR1 is MNHEY and CDR2 is SMNVEV in the germline V gene (reference sequence). The CDR3 reads CASSLAGGAGGDYGYTF. The CDR3 coding sequence is TGTGCCAGCAGTTTGGCAGGGGGCGCAGGGGGTGACTATGGCTACACCTTC.

This clonotype occurred many times. The gene calls are TRBV11-2 and TRBJ2-1; 8 nucleotides align to TRBD2. The V gene end was trimmed by 6 bases and the J gene end by 1 base; junction bases not matched to a gene: 8. Germline assignment: CDR1 SGHAT and CDR2 FQNNGV. The CDR3 runs to 16 residues. In nucleotides, the CDR3 is TGTGCCAGCAGAGGCCTAGCGGGCCTATCCTACAATGAGCAGTTCTTC. It translates to CASRGLAGLSYNEQFF.

This clonotype was observed a few times. One junction end disagrees with the germline gene, perhaps due to a read error. The chain links TRBV5-1 to TRBJ1-1, with D unclear. Germline lookup yields CDR1 SGHRS and CDR2 YFSETQ. The CDR3 spans 14 residues. The CDR3 here is CASSLFGEITEAFF. The CDR3 bases are TGTGCCAGCAGCTTATTCGGGGAGATCACTGAAGCTTTCTTT.

This clonotype occurred many times. The chain uses TRBV6-1 and TRBJ1-1, with 12 bases matching TRBD1. Per germline, CDR1 MNHNS and CDR2 SASEGT. V trimming: 3 bases; J trimming: 7 bases; junction bases outside the gene matches: 6. The CDR3 is made up of 15 amino acids. The CDR3 sequence is CASSDPGQGADEAFF. DNA of the CDR3: TGTGCCAGCAGTGACCCGGGACAGGGGGCTGATGAAGCTTTCTTT.

Comments on this clonotype: A read error may account for a junction end that differs from germline. CDR3 nucleotide sequence: TGTGCCAGCGTACGACTTGTCGGGCAGCTGTTTTTT. Protein sequence: CASVRLVGQLFF. The rearrangement uses TRBV2 and TRBJ2-2, with D uncertain. This CDR3 region has 12 residues. The germline CDR1 and CDR2 sequences are SNHLY and FYNNEI.

This clonotype was detected a few times. The V gene is TRBV5-1, the J gene TRBJ1-4; D might be TRBD1 (6 bases). Trimming shortened V by 6 bases and J by 2 bases, and 17 bases separated the two germline ends. The V gene's germline CDR1 is SGHRS and CDR2 YFSETQ. CDR3 size: 16 residues. The CDR3: CASIPGAAGTNEKLFF. For the CDR3, the DNA is TGCGCCAGCATCCCAGGGGCCGCAGGGACTAATGAAAAACTGTTTTTT. Full variable domain (missing parts from reference TRBV5-1 and TRBJ1-4): KAGVTQTPRYLIKTRGQQVTLSCSPISGHRSVSWYQQTPGQGLQFLFEYFSETQRNKGNFPGRFSGRQFSNSRSEMNVSTLELGDSALYLCASIPGAAGTNEKLFFGSGTQLSVL.

This clonotype was found a few times. The chain links TRBV3-1 to TRBJ1-6; D is undetermined. V dropped 0 bases and J dropped 11 bases, with 5 bases sitting between them. CDR1 LGHDT and CDR2 YNNKEL come from the germline V gene (reference sequence). This CDR3 has 12 amino acids. CDR3 sequence reads: CASSQERAPLHF. Written as DNA, the CDR3 is TGTGCCAGCAGCCAAGAACGGGCACCCCTCCACTTT.

There are a few counts of this clonotype. The J gene is TRBJ2-7, the V gene TRBV30; 10 bases match TRBD1. V was pared by 3 bases and J by 3 bases, with 2 bases of the junction left unmatched. From germline, CDR1 is GTSNPN and CDR2 SVGIG (reference sequence). The CDR3 is 13 amino acids. The CDR3 here is CAWRRTGGYEQYF. CDR3 nucleotides: TGTGCCTGGAGGAGGACAGGGGGCTACGAGCAGTACTTC. Combining the CDR3 with reference TRBV30 and TRBJ2-7 gives the whole variable domain SQTIHQWPATLVQPVGSPLSLECTVEGTSNPNLYWYRQAAGRGLQLLFYSVGIGQISSEVPQNLSASRPQDRQFILSSKKLLLSDSGFYLCAWRRTGGYEQYFGPGTRLTVT.

In DNA, the CDR3 is TGTGCCAGCAGTTCAATTAAGGGGCCCAAGATTGAGACCCAGTACTTC. Protein sequence: CASSSIKGPKIETQYF. The genes are TRBV12-3 or TRBV12-4 and TRBJ2-5, with D maybe TRBD1 (5 bases). The CDR3 extends over 16 amino acids. The V end was cut by 4 bases, the J end by 5 bases, with 20 bases between.

This clonotype has ten or more counts. The rearrangement links TRBV20-1 to TRBJ2-7, with 13 positions matching TRBD2. Looked up from germline, CDR1 is DFQATT and CDR2 is SNEGSKA (reference sequence). This CDR3 comprises 16 residues. Trimming cost V 5 bases and J 2 bases; bases outside gene matches: 9. The CDR3 is CSAGEITSGRAYEQYF. CDR3 sequence (DNA): TGCAGTGCTGGGGAAATTACTAGCGGGAGGGCCTACGAGCAGTACTTC.

The J gene is TRBJ1-6, the V gene TRBV20-1; D unresolved. The CDR3 runs to 15 residues. Per the germline V gene, CDR1 is DFQATT and CDR2 is SNEGSKA (reference sequence). Trimming cost V 0 bases and J 0 bases, with 6 bases left between them. The CDR3 here is CSARERSSYNSPLHF. The CDR3 nucleotides read TGCAGTGCTAGAGAACGGAGCTCCTATAATTCACCCCTCCACTTT.

This clonotype was found a few times. This chain connects TRBV4-1 to TRBJ2-7, with unresolved D. The CDR3 has 16 amino acids. V lost 0 bases and J 6 bases, leaving 18 bases between the germline ends. Germline V gene sequence: CDR1 MGHRA, CDR2 YSYEKL. The CDR3 region is CASSQDPRSRWGEQYF. DNA of the CDR3: TGCGCCAGCAGCCAAGATCCCAGGTCGCGCTGGGGCGAGCAGTACTTC.

In this sample, this clonotype turned up a few times. V usage is TRBV29-1 and J usage is TRBJ2-1; D could derive from TRBD1 or TRBD2 (6 bases each). This CDR3 is built from 13 residues. Germline CDR1 reads SQVTM; CDR2 reads ANQGSEA. Trimming removed 4 bases at V and 9 bases at J, with 16 bases between. CDR3 region: CSVAGASEGEQFF. The CDR3, as DNA: TGCAGCGTTGCAGGGGCCTCGGAGGGTGAGCAGTTCTTC.